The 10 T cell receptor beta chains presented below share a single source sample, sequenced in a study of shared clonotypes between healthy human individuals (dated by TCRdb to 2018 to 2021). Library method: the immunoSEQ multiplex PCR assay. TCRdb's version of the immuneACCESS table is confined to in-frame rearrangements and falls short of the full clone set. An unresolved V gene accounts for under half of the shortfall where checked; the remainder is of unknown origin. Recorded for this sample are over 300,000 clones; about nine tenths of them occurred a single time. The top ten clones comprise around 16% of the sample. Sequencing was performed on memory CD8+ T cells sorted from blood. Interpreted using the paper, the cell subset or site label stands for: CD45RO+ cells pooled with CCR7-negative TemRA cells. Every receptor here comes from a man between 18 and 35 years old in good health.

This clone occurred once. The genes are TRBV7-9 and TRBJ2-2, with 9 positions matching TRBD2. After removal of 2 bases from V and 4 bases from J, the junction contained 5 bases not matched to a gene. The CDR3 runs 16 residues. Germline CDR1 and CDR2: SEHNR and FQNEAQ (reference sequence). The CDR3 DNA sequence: TGTGCCAGCAGCTTAATAGCGGGAGTCGGCACCGGGGAGCTGTTTTTT. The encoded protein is CASSLIAGVGTGELFF.

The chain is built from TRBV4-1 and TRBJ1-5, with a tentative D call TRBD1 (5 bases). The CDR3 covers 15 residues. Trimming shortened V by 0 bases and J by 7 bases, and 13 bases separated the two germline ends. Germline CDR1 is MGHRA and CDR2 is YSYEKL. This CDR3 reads CASSQEQYGGQPQHF. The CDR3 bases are TGCGCCAGCAGCCAAGAACAGTACGGGGGGCAGCCCCAGCATTTT.

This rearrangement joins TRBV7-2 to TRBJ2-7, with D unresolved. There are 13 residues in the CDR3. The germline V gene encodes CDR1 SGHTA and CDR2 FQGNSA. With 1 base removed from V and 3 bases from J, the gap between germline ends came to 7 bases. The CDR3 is CASSLVGIYEQYF. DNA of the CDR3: TGTGCCAGCAGCTTAGTTGGGATCTACGAGCAGTACTTC.

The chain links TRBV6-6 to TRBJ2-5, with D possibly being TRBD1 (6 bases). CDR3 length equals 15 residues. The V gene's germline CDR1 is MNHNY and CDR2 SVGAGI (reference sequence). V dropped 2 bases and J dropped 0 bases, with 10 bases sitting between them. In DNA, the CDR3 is TGTGCCAGCAGTTACCCACAGGGCAACCAAGAGACCCAGTACTTC. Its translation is CASSYPQGNQETQYF.

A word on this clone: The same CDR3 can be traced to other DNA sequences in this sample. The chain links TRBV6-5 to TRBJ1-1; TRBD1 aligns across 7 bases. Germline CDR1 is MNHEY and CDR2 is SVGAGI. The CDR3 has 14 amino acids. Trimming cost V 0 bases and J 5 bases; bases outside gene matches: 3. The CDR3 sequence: CASSYSEGATEAFF. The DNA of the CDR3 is TGTGCCAGCAGTTACTCGGAGGGGGCGACTGAAGCTTTCTTT.

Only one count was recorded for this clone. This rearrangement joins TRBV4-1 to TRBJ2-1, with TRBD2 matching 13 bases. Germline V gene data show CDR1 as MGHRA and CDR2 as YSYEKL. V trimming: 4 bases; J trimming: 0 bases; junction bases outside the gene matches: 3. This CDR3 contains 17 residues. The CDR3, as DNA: TGCGCCAGCAGCCGACTAGCGGGGGGCCTCTCCTACAATGAGCAGTTCTTC. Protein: CASSRLAGGLSYNEQFF.

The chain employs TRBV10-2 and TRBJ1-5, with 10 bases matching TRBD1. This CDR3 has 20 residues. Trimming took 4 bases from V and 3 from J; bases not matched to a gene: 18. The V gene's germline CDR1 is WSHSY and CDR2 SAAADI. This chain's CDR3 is CASSAYDDPGTGDYNQPQHF. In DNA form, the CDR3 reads TGCGCCAGCAGTGCCTACGACGATCCCGGGACAGGGGATTACAATCAGCCCCAGCATTTT.

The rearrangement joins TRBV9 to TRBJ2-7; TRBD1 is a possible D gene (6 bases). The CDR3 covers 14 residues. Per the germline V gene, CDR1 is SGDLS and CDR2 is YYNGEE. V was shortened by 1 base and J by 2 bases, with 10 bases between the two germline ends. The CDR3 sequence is CASSVWTDTYEQYF. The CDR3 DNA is TGTGCCAGCAGCGTATGGACAGACACCTACGAGCAGTACTTC.

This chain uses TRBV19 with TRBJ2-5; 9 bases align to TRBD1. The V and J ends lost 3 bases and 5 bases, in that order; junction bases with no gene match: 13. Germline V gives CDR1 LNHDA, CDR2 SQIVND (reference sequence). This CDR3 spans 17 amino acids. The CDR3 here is CASSMYPGQGEWETQYF. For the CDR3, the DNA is TGTGCCAGTAGTATGTACCCGGGACAGGGAGAGTGGGAGACCCAGTACTTC.

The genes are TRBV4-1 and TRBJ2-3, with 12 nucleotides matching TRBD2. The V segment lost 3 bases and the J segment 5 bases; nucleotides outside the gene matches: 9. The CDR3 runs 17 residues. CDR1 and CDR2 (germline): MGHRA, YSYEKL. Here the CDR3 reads CASSQGPSGRAGDTQYF. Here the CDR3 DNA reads TGCGCCAGCAGCCAGGGCCCTAGCGGGAGGGCTGGAGATACGCAGTATTTT.